The TCR beta chain described here comes from a study of T cell responses to AZD1222 COVID-19 vaccine. The CDR3 is 13 residues long. The junction had 3 bases not matched to a gene; V was cut back by 4 bases and J by 8 bases. There are a few counts of this clone. The method was immunoSEQ multiplex PCR; TCRdb's version includes in-frame clones alone and lacks a portion of them. The data contain roughly 140,000 clones, about 89% of them singletons. Sample: peripheral blood, taken 28 days after the second AZD1222 dose. The source is an adult who received the AZD1222 COVID-19 vaccine. V gene TRBV12-3 or TRBV12-4 combines with J gene TRBJ2-1, with 9 bases fitting TRBD1. The CDR3 reads CASSSGQGYEQFF. The CDR3 coding sequence is TGTGCCAGCAGTTCGGGACAGGGTTATGAGCAGTTCTTC.